Below, 25 T cell receptor beta chains from the same sample are listed, as sequenced in a study of T cell responses to AZD1222 COVID-19 vaccine. TCRdb's table, derived via immunoSEQ multiplex PCR, lists solely in-frame clones and lacks some. Of 85,000 to 100,000 clones in the sample, 65% to 90% were seen once. This sample comprised peripheral blood, obtained on day 0 of AZD1222 vaccination. The receptors were gathered from an adult in good health.

This chain joins TRBV28 and TRBJ1-1; D not resolved. The ends were cut back, 3 bases at V and 0 bases at J, with 11 bases in the middle. Per the germline V gene, CDR1 is MDHEN and CDR2 is SYDVKM. CDR3 length: 15 residues. CDR3 sequence: CASSLRTVMNTEAFF. As DNA, the CDR3 is TGTGCCAGCAGTTTGCGGACGGTGATGAACACTGAAGCTTTCTTT.

J is TRBJ2-3 and V is TRBV19; 9 nucleotides match TRBD2. The CDR3 has 16 residues. Per the germline V gene, CDR1 is LNHDA and CDR2 is SQIVND (reference sequence). Trimming at V came to 3 bases and at J to 2 bases, leaving 6 bases not matched to a gene. The CDR3 DNA follows: TGTGCCAGTAGTATCGAAGCGGGGGGTCTCACAGATACGCAGTATTTT. Its protein is CASSIEAGGLTDTQYF.

This clone was counted a single time. The gene calls are TRBV2 and TRBJ1-1; D unresolved. The germline CDR1 and CDR2 sequences are SNHLY and FYNNEI. The length of the CDR3 is 15 residues. V dropped 10 bases and J dropped 0 bases, with 18 bases sitting between them. Here the CDR3 reads CATKAERMMNTEAFF. CDR3 in DNA: TGTGCCACCAAGGCTGAGAGGATGATGAACACTGAAGCTTTCTTT.

The chain uses TRBV5-1 and TRBJ1-4; 8 bases line up with TRBD1. Germline loops: CDR1 SGHRS, CDR2 YFSETQ. The CDR3 contains 15 residues. The ends lost 4 bases at V and 7 bases at J; junction bases unmatched: 9. This CDR3 is CASSARWTGSEKLFF. The DNA of the CDR3 is TGCGCCAGCAGCGCCAGGTGGACAGGGAGTGAAAAACTGTTTTTT.

This chain links TRBV19 with TRBJ1-1; possibly TRBD1 for D (6 bases). CDR1 is LNHDA, CDR2 SQIVND, per germline (reference sequence). V lost 5 bases and J 1 base, leaving 17 bases between the germline ends. This CDR3 comprises 16 residues. CDR3 sequence: CASSAPGHFSNTEAFF. The CDR3 DNA reads as TGTGCCAGTAGTGCCCCGGGACACTTTTCGAACACTGAAGCTTTCTTT.

V usage is TRBV20-1 and J usage is TRBJ2-5, with D possibly being TRBD2 (5 bases). Germline loops: CDR1 DFQATT, CDR2 SNEGSKA (reference sequence). Trimming took 1 base from V and 10 from J, leaving 10 bases between them. This CDR3 is built from 11 residues. Here the CDR3 reads CSARARGDQYF. Here the CDR3 DNA reads TGCAGTGCTAGAGCCCGGGGTGACCAGTACTTC.

The rearrangement joins TRBV27 to TRBJ2-1; D gene uncertain. Germline V gene sequence: CDR1 MNHEY, CDR2 SMNVEV (reference sequence). Trimming took 5 bases from V and 5 from J, leaving 7 bases between them. The CDR3 loop spans 12 amino acids. DNA for the CDR3: TGTGCCAGCAGTAGACCACACAATGAGCAGTTCTTC. Its translation is CASSRPHNEQFF.

The V gene is TRBV5-1, the J gene TRBJ1-6, with D possibly being TRBD1 (5 bases). The germline CDR1 and CDR2 sequences are SGHRS and YFSETQ. V gave up 4 bases and J gave up 8 bases, with 16 bases separating them. This CDR3 has 15 residues. The CDR3 protein is CASSRQIGGDSPLHF. CDR3 nucleotide sequence: TGCGCCAGCAGCCGACAAATCGGGGGGGATTCACCCCTCCACTTT. The full variable domain, rest sourced from reference TRBV5-1 and TRBJ1-6, is KAGVTQTPRYLIKTRGQQVTLSCSPISGHRSVSWYQQTPGQGLQFLFEYFSETQRNKGNFPGRFSGRQFSNSRSEMNVSTLELGDSALYLCASSRQIGGDSPLHFGNGTRLTVT.

The chain is built from TRBV7-2 and TRBJ2-5; D uncertain. The CDR3 runs 17 residues. CDR1 is SGHTA, CDR2 FQGNSA, per germline. V lost 5 bases to trimming and J lost 4 bases, with 23 bases between them. The CDR3 bases are TGTGCCAGCAGCCCGCAGATGCTACCGCAAGTTAGAGAGACCCAGTACTTC. This translates into CASSPQMLPQVRETQYF.

J is TRBJ1-5 and V is TRBV5-6, with D uncertain. V shed 2 bases and J shed 7 bases, with 16 bases lying between them. The CDR3 contains 15 residues. The germline V gene has CDR1 SGHDT and CDR2 YYEEEE. The CDR3 DNA is TGTGCCAGCAGCTTTTCCGACGGTTCCGGGCAGCCCCAGCATTTT. This encodes CASSFSDGSGQPQHF.

V and J are TRBV5-6 and TRBJ2-3, with 9 positions matching TRBD1. Trimming took 4 bases from V and 11 from J; bases not matched to a gene: 14. There are 15 residues in the CDR3. The germline V gene encodes CDR1 SGHDT and CDR2 YYEEEE. CDR3 region: CASSPRGTGIYGQYF. In DNA form, the CDR3 reads TGTGCCAGCAGCCCGCGTGGGACAGGGATCTATGGGCAGTATTTT.

The CDR3 sequence: CASSQLGTDTQYF. CDR3 sequence (DNA): TGTGCCAGCAGTCAACTAGGGACAGATACGCAGTATTTT. The V gene is TRBV27, the J gene TRBJ2-3, with D perhaps matching TRBD2 (5 bases). V was trimmed by 5 bases and J by 3 bases, leaving 9 bases between them. The CDR3 is 13 residues long. CDR1 and CDR2 (germline): MNHEY, SMNVEV (reference sequence).

The rearrangement links TRBV10-2 to TRBJ1-4, with TRBD1 identical over 9 bases. The germline V gene has CDR1 WSHSY and CDR2 SAAADI. CDR3 length equals 16 residues. V was clipped by 0 bases and J by 5 bases; unmatched bases: 4. CDR3 sequence (DNA): TGCGCCAGCAGTGAGTCGTTCGGGACAGGGAATGAAAAACTGTTTTTT. This translates into CASSESFGTGNEKLFF.

The chain links TRBV12-3 or TRBV12-4 to TRBJ1-5; D is undetermined. This CDR3 is built from 13 residues. Deletions cut 6 bases from V and 3 bases from J, with 9 bases between. The CDR3 DNA is TGTGCCAGCAGGCTACAAAACAATCAGCCCCAGCATTTT. Encoded protein: CASRLQNNQPQHF.

V usage is TRBV18 and J usage is TRBJ2-2; D not certain. CDR3 size: 16 residues. The germline CDR1 and CDR2 sequences are KGHSH and LQKENI. Trimming pared 5 bases from V and 0 bases from J, leaving 13 bases between. CDR3 sequence: CASSYALESNTGELFF. Here the CDR3 DNA reads TGTGCCAGCTCATACGCCCTGGAGTCGAACACCGGGGAGCTGTTTTTT.

The chain has TRBV9 and TRBJ2-5; no clear D gene. CDR1 is SGDLS and CDR2 is YYNGEE in the germline V gene. Trimming took off 3 bases at V and 0 bases at J, with 3 bases between the two ends. The CDR3 consists of 12 residues. The CDR3 loop reads CASSENQETQYF. As DNA, the CDR3 is TGTGCCAGCAGCGAGAACCAAGAGACCCAGTACTTC.

This clone came up once. The V gene is TRBV19, the J gene TRBJ2-5; D might be TRBD1 (6 bases). The CDR3 totals 14 residues. Per the germline V gene, CDR1 is LNHDA and CDR2 is SQIVND (reference sequence). V lost 1 base, J lost 3 bases, and 9 bases lay in between. CDR3 residues: CASSIVYREETQYF. CDR3 DNA sequence: TGTGCCAGTAGTATAGTGTACAGGGAAGAGACCCAGTACTTC.

J is TRBJ1-2 and V is TRBV28; possible D gene TRBD1, 6 bases. Deletions cut 7 bases from V and 5 bases from J, with 17 bases between. Per germline, CDR1 MDHEN and CDR2 SYDVKM. There are 14 residues in the CDR3. The CDR3 protein is CASKIRTVGYGYTF. The CDR3 coding sequence is TGTGCCAGCAAAATACGGACAGTTGGGTATGGCTACACCTTC.

This chain links TRBV4-2 with TRBJ2-3, with a possible D match to TRBD2 (6 bases). The CDR3 is 14 residues long. Germline CDR1 and CDR2: LGHNA and YNFKEQ. Between the trimmed V and J ends, which lost 3 bases and 7 bases, there was a span of 14 bases. As DNA, the CDR3 is TGTGCCAGCAGCCAGCGGGACGACCGAAATACGCAGTATTTT. Translation gives CASSQRDDRNTQYF.

V usage is TRBV3-1 (or the pseudogene TRBV3-2) and J usage is TRBJ1-4; 8 bases agree with TRBD1. The V segment lost 1 base and the J segment 7 bases; nucleotides outside the gene matches: 5. CDR3 length: 15 residues. Germline-derived CDR1 and CDR2 are LGHDT and YNNKEL (reference sequence). The CDR3 DNA follows: TGTGCCAGCAGCCAAGCCGGACAGGGTGGTGAAAAACTGTTTTTT. This translates into CASSQAGQGGEKLFF.

The gene calls are TRBV7-6 and TRBJ2-3, with D possibly matching TRBD1 (5 bases). The CDR3 is 16 amino acids. Germline V gives CDR1 SGHVS, CDR2 FNYEAQ. Trimming cost V 3 bases and J 0 bases, with 13 bases left between them. The CDR3 region is CASSFLLTASTDTQYF. The CDR3 DNA is TGTGCCAGCAGCTTCCTCTTGACAGCTAGCACAGATACGCAGTATTTT.

This clone was detected only a few times. CDR3 region: CASSLVPRAVYGYTF. DNA for the CDR3: TGTGCCAGCAGCTTAGTGCCCAGGGCAGTCTATGGCTACACCTTC. The V gene is TRBV7-2, the J gene TRBJ1-2; the D gene is possibly TRBD1 (5 bases). V lost 1 base and J lost 4, with 13 bases in between. From germline, CDR1 is SGHTA and CDR2 FQGNSA. CDR3 size: 15 residues.

The gene calls are TRBV11-2 and TRBJ1-4; D unclear. CDR3 size: 14 residues. The V gene lost 5 bases and the J gene lost 6 bases, with 13 bases spanning the gap. Germline CDR1 SGHAT, CDR2 FQNNGV. CDR3 residues: CASSPWEEDEKLFF. For the CDR3, the DNA is TGTGCCAGCAGCCCGTGGGAGGAGGATGAAAAACTGTTTTTT.

The CDR3 is CASSIGTDLNGYTQYF. The CDR3 bases are TGTGCCAGTAGCATCGGGACAGACCTTAACGGGTATACGCAGTATTTT. This rearrangement joins TRBV19 to TRBJ2-3; 7 bases match TRBD1. V shed 6 bases and J 7 bases; nucleotides not matched to a gene: 16. The CDR3 covers 16 residues. Germline loops: CDR1 LNHDA, CDR2 SQIVND (reference sequence).

The chain links TRBV15 to TRBJ2-2, with 9 bases aligning to TRBD2. Germline values: CDR1 LNHNV, CDR2 YYDKDF (reference sequence). There are 17 residues in the CDR3. Unmatched junction bases numbered 10, after V lost 1 base and J lost 7 bases. The CDR3 spells CATSRGGLAGAYGELFF. The CDR3 DNA sequence: TGTGCCACCAGCAGAGGAGGGTTAGCGGGAGCCTACGGGGAGCTGTTTTTT.